This T cell receptor beta chain was sequenced during a study of blood T cell repertoires in COVID-19. The overall study: Both acute and convalescent COVID-19 samples were obtained from the United States, Italy and Spain. Sources were T cells, B-cell-depleted T cells, or PBMCs; the material itself was cDNA or gDNA.

Original data processing: From reference gene primer amplification, estimates of nucleated cell counts were derived. Libraries were prepared by immunoSEQ multiplex PCR; TCRdb keeps only in-frame clonotypes and omits some of them. V and J calls and clone size are as listed in that table; D and trimming were resolved from the DNA. The sample has around 280,000 clones, 70% to 90% seen once. With 8 bases removed from V and 2 bases from J, the gap between germline ends came to 10 bases. The CDR3 length is 12 residues. CDR1 and CDR2 (germline): SEHNR, FQNEAQ (reference sequence). The chain joins TRBV7-9 to TRBJ2-7, with D perhaps matching TRBD1 (6 bases). The receptor's source is a woman in her twenties or thirties who had recovered from COVID-19. Material: peripheral blood. CDR3 residues: CASGKGAYEQYF. The CDR3 bases are TGTGCCAGCGGAAAGGGGGCCTACGAGCAGTACTTC.